This is a list of T cell receptor beta chains from one sample in a study of T-cell memory formation after mild COVID-19. Each CDR3 protein gets one entry after TCRdb re-called the 5' RACE reads with MiXCR. The sample yields 150,000 to 200,000 distinct CDR3 sequences, about a fifth seen once. The sample comprised PBMCs or a T cell subset sorted from them (not recorded which). These receptors all come from an adult woman who had mild COVID-19 (a few samples of this study predate the infection). Cell type and time point are not known. Both conserved end residues are part of each CDR3. A D gene is named only where the DNA matches it firmly. Some rows have no size entry. The others give once, few or many, or a class for an expanded clone.

v_call	j_call	clone_size	d_call	cdr3_nt	cdr3_aa
TRBV2	TRBJ2-7	once	-	TGTGCCAGCAGTCGCGATAGGGAGGACGAGCAGTACTTC	CASSRDREDEQYF
TRBV6-1	TRBJ2-5	many	TRBD2	TGTGCCAGCAGTGAACTAGCGGGGGGCCAAGAGACCCAGTACTTC	CASSELAGGQETQYF
TRBV7-9	TRBJ2-1	-	-	TGTGCCAGCAGCTTAGGGGTAGGCGACAATGAGCAGTTCTTC	CASSLGVGDNEQFF
TRBV5-5	TRBJ2-6	few	-	TGTGCCAGCGAAGGGGGAATCAGGGACGGAGGGGCCAACGTCCTGACTTTC	CASEGGIRDGGANVLTF
TRBV12-3/TRBV12-4	TRBJ1-2	few	-	TGTGCCAGCACGGTCGGGGGTTATGGCTACACCTTC	CASTVGGYGYTF
TRBV9	TRBJ2-3	few	TRBD2	TGTGCCAGCACAGGGACTAGCGGTTATTTCACAGATACGCAGTATTTT	CASTGTSGYFTDTQYF
TRBV9	TRBJ2-3	-	-	TGTGCCAGCAGCGCTTACACAGATACGCAGTATTTT	CASSAYTDTQYF
TRBV27	TRBJ2-1	-	TRBD2	TGTGCCAGCAGTTCCCGGACTAGCAGCACCTACAATGAGCAGTTCTTC	CASSSRTSSTYNEQFF
TRBV29-1	TRBJ2-1	-	TRBD1	TGCAGCGTTGATGACAGGGGTCATCTTATTGGCAATGAGCAGTTCTTC	CSVDDRGHLIGNEQFF
TRBV7-6	TRBJ2-3	-	TRBD2	TGTGCCAGCAGCCAAGCGGGGGTCACAGATACGCAGTATTTT	CASSQAGVTDTQYF
TRBV12-3/TRBV12-4	TRBJ1-3	-	-	TGTGCCAGCAGTATCTCCGTAGGAGAGGGAAACACCATATATTTT	CASSISVGEGNTIYF
TRBV5-1	TRBJ2-7	-	TRBD1	TGCGCCAGCAGCTTGGCCGACAGGGGGCGCCCCGAGCAGTACTTC	CASSLADRGRPEQYF
TRBV6-2/TRBV6-3	TRBJ2-7	few	-	TGTGCCAGCAGTAAATGGGCATCGCTCTCCTACGAGCAGTACTTC	CASSKWASLSYEQYF
TRBV6-5	TRBJ1-1	-	-	TGTGCCAGCGGATTGGGGCTGAACACTGAAGCTTTCTTT	CASGLGLNTEAFF
TRBV24-1	TRBJ2-3	-	TRBD2	TGTGCCACGCCAACACTAGCGGGATTCTGCACAGATACGCAGTATTTT	CATPTLAGFCTDTQYF
TRBV9	TRBJ1-1	-	TRBD1	TGTGCCAGCAGCCCCCGGACAGGGGTAACTGAAGCTTTCTTT	CASSPRTGVTEAFF
TRBV2	TRBJ2-2	-	TRBD2	TGTGCCAGCAGGAGTCGTAGCGGGAGGTCCGGGGAGCTGTTTTTT	CASRSRSGRSGELFF
TRBV19	TRBJ2-3	many	TRBD1	TGTGCCAGTAGTACCCGCGGACAGGGCGCCACAGATACGCAGTATTTT	CASSTRGQGATDTQYF
TRBV6-5	TRBJ2-2	few	TRBD1	TGTGCCAGCAGTTACAGGGGGCACGGCACCGGGGAGCTGTTTTTT	CASSYRGHGTGELFF
TRBV7-2	TRBJ2-2	few	TRBD1	TGTGCCAGCAGCTTTAGGACAGGGGCTACCGGGGAGCTGTTTTTT	CASSFRTGATGELFF
TRBV7-6	TRBJ2-7	many	TRBD2	TGTGCCAGCAGCTTGTCTAGCGGGGTAACCTACGAGCAGTACTTC	CASSLSSGVTYEQYF
TRBV7-9	TRBJ2-7	many	TRBD1	TGTGCCAGCATCCCGATCCGGGACAGCTCCTACGAGCAGTACTTC	CASIPIRDSSYEQYF
TRBV24-1	TRBJ2-1	-	-	TGTGCCACCAGTGATTTGAGGACAAATGAGCAGTTCTTC	CATSDLRTNEQFF
TRBV28	TRBJ2-2	-	TRBD2	TGTGCCAGCAGTTTAACAGCGGGAGACGCCGGGGAGCTGTTTTTT	CASSLTAGDAGELFF
TRBV3-1	TRBJ2-6	-	-	TGTGCCAGCAGCCAAGATACTGGGGCCAACGTCCTGACTTTC	CASSQDTGANVLTF
TRBV5-6	TRBJ2-7	few	TRBD1	TGTGCCAGCAGCTTGGCCGGGACAGGGAAGTACGAGCAGTACTTC	CASSLAGTGKYEQYF
TRBV6-2/TRBV6-3	TRBJ2-1	-	-	TGTGCCAGCACCGAGGGGGACTCCTACAATGAGCAGTTCTTC	CASTEGDSYNEQFF
TRBV7-3	TRBJ2-3	-	TRBD2	TGTGCCAGCAGCCCCGGACTAGCGGGGGGGCCAGGCACAGATACGCAGTATTTT	CASSPGLAGGPGTDTQYF
TRBV7-2	TRBJ1-3	-	-	TGTGCCAGCCTCGTGGGGACGGGAAACACCATATATTTT	CASLVGTGNTIYF
TRBV4-3	TRBJ2-2	-	-	TGCGCCAGCAGCCAAGTTGCGGGGAACACCGGGGAGCTGTTTTTT	CASSQVAGNTGELFF